The clone carrying this T cell receptor beta chain was found a few times. Its antigen remains unknown. Each TCR beta cDNA library carried unique molecular identifiers. T cells numbering roughly 1 to 10 million yielded cDNA molecules that totaled about 500,000. Each CDR3 protein is one row after TCRdb ran MiXCR on the PCR reads. The table includes roughly 800,000 distinct CDR3 sequences, about 45% detected once. Looked up from germline, CDR1 is DFQATT and CDR2 is SNEGSKA (reference sequence). Deletions cut 6 bases from V and 1 base from J, with 15 bases between. The CDR3 length is 14 residues. The sample is drawn from a study of post-analysis software for immune sequencing data. For the study at large: Disease trajectories encompassed relapsing-remitting, secondary progressive and progressive-relapsing multiple sclerosis. The study, taken as a whole, reports: TRBV5-6, TRBV5-1 and TRBV20-1 were among five TRBV segments more frequent in patients than controls. Controls significantly exceeded multiple sclerosis patients in normalized Chao1 diversity.

Material: blood. This chain joins TRBV20-1 and TRBJ2-5; weak D call: TRBD1 (5 bases). The receptor was derived from a girl aged 5 to 17 with multiple sclerosis. CDR3 sequence reads: CSAERWGLQETQYF. The DNA of the CDR3 is TGCAGTGCGGAGAGGTGGGGCCTCCAAGAGACCCAGTACTTC.